Shown below are 25 T cell receptor beta chains from a single sample sequenced in a study of blood T cell repertoires in COVID-19 (dated by TCRdb to 2020 to 2022). Library preparation used the immunoSEQ multiplex PCR assay. TCRdb obtained this table from immuneACCESS and retained in-frame rearrangements with V and J assigned. These tables miss some clones; where compared with another copy, unresolved V genes account for less than half of the shortfall, and the remainder is unexplained. Counted in this sample were 300,000 to 350,000 clones; 80% to 90% of them appeared once. The ten largest clones take up around 4.2% of the sample. Sequencing was done on a sample of PBMCs or T cells enriched from blood (not recorded which). The receptors were sampled from a middle-aged woman with acute COVID-19.

The genes are TRBV2 and TRBJ2-7, with a possible D match to TRBD2 (5 bases). Germline V lookup: CDR1 SNHLY, CDR2 FYNNEI. V was pared by 0 bases and J by 0 bases, with 9 bases between. The CDR3 totals 15 residues. For the CDR3, the DNA is TGTGCCAGCAGTGAAGCGCCCCGGGGCTCCTACGAGCAGTACTTC. This translates into CASSEAPRGSYEQYF.

This chain joins TRBV7-9 and TRBJ2-7; 9 bases align to TRBD1. J lost 5 bases, V lost 6 bases, and 14 bases had no gene match. CDR3 length: 16 residues. The V gene's germline CDR1 is SEHNR and CDR2 FQNEAQ (reference sequence). This chain's CDR3 is CASSSVPGTGRNEQYF. CDR3 DNA: TGTGCCAGCAGTTCAGTCCCCGGGACAGGGCGGAACGAGCAGTACTTC.

The V call is TRBV10-3, the J call TRBJ2-5; D not resolved. V was trimmed by 0 bases and J by 4 bases, leaving 3 bases between them. This CDR3 region has 12 residues. Germline lookup yields CDR1 ENHRY and CDR2 SYGVKD. The CDR3 nucleotides are TGTGCCATCAGTGAGTCCGGAGAGACCCAGTACTTC. Encoded protein: CAISESGETQYF.

The chain is built from TRBV9 and TRBJ1-3, with D unresolved. The CDR3 loop spans 14 amino acids. The V end lost 0 bases, the J end lost 3 bases, and 7 bases lay between the germline ends. Germline-derived CDR1 and CDR2 are SGDLS and YYNGEE. The CDR3 region has the DNA TGTGCCAGCAGCGTAGGGGCGTATGGAAACACCATATATTTT. Protein sequence: CASSVGAYGNTIYF.

This chain joins TRBV25-1 and TRBJ2-7; 9 nucleotides line up with TRBD1. After removal of 8 bases from V and 5 bases from J, the junction contained 7 bases not matched to a gene. In germline, CDR1 is MGHDK, CDR2 SYGVNS. This CDR3 is 13 amino acids long. In nucleotides, the CDR3 is TGTGCCAGCTGGGGACAGGGCGGTAACGAGCAGTACTTC. Its protein is CASWGQGGNEQYF.

There are a few counts of this clone. The chain has TRBV18 and TRBJ1-1; no reliable D call. Trimming removed 2 bases at V and 7 bases at J, with 11 bases between. The CDR3 runs to 13 residues. Germline V gene data show CDR1 as KGHSH and CDR2 as LQKENI. DNA of the CDR3: TGTGCCAGCTCACCATGGGCGGGAGGTGAAGCTTTCTTT. It yields the protein CASSPWAGGEAFF.

The chain carries TRBV28 and TRBJ1-2, with 11 bases aligning to TRBD1. Germline V gives CDR1 MDHEN, CDR2 SYDVKM. This CDR3 comprises 16 residues. Trimming removed 5 bases from V and 7 bases from J; junction bases left unmatched: 12. Written as DNA, the CDR3 is TGTGCCAGCAGTAAACTAGGACAGGGGGCGTATTCTGGCTACACCTTC. Amino acid sequence: CASSKLGQGAYSGYTF.

The chain uses TRBV7-2 and TRBJ2-1, with 7 bases that match TRBD2. After removal of 2 bases from V and 4 bases from J, the junction contained 11 bases not matched to a gene. CDR1 SGHTA and CDR2 FQGNSA come from the germline V gene. The CDR3 is made up of 17 amino acids. The DNA of the CDR3 is TGTGCCAGCAGCTTAAAACCGGACGGCGGGAGATACAATGAGCAGTTCTTC. Its translation: CASSLKPDGGRYNEQFF. The full variable domain, with the rest looked up from reference TRBV7-2 and TRBJ2-1, is GAGVSQSPSNKVTEKGKDVELRCDPISGHTALYWYRQSLGQGLEFLIYFQGNSAPDKSGLPSDRFSAERTGGSVSTLTIQRTQQEDSAVYLCASSLKPDGGRYNEQFFGPGTRLTVL.

The rearrangement joins TRBV29-1 to TRBJ2-7; TRBD1 matches 9 bases. The CDR3 is 15 amino acids. Germline values: CDR1 SQVTM, CDR2 ANQGSEA. The J segment lost 3 bases and the V segment lost 4 bases, leaving 10 bases of the junction unmatched. The CDR3 is CSVVIRDRDGYEQYF. The CDR3 DNA sequence: TGCAGCGTTGTCATCCGGGACAGGGACGGCTACGAGCAGTACTTC.

The genes are TRBV4-1 and TRBJ1-6, with D unclear. The germline V gene has CDR1 MGHRA and CDR2 YSYEKL. The CDR3 loop spans 17 amino acids. V was trimmed by 0 bases and J by 4 bases, leaving 13 bases between them. The CDR3 bases are TGCGCCAGCAGCCAAGATCCGACTTTGGTTTATAATTCACCCCTCCACTTT. Protein product: CASSQDPTLVYNSPLHF.

The V call is TRBV6-2 or TRBV6-3, the J call TRBJ2-4; the D is unclear. The CDR3 loop spans 15 amino acids. Germline-derived CDR1 and CDR2 are MNHEY and SVGEGT. V was cut by 4 bases and J by 0 bases, with 10 bases left in between. Written as DNA, the CDR3 is TGTGCCAGCAGTTCCTATAAAGTAGCCAAAAACATTCAGTACTTC. It yields the protein CASSSYKVAKNIQYF.

J is TRBJ1-5 and V is TRBV28; TRBD1 agrees at 10 bases. Unmatched junction bases numbered 7, after V lost 5 bases and J lost 6 bases. The CDR3 contains 15 residues. Germline CDR1 MDHEN, CDR2 SYDVKM. The CDR3: CASSTGQGRVQPQHF. DNA for the CDR3: TGTGCCAGCAGTACGGGACAGGGGAGGGTTCAGCCCCAGCATTTT.

The chain carries TRBV25-1 and TRBJ1-1; the D is unclear. The CDR3 length is 16 residues. Germline V lookup: CDR1 MGHDK, CDR2 SYGVNS. V dropped 8 bases and J dropped 2 bases, with 21 bases sitting between them. The CDR3 protein is CASQPSRVGSNTEAFF. The DNA of the CDR3 is TGTGCCAGCCAACCGTCGAGGGTCGGGTCTAACACTGAAGCTTTCTTT.

The chain recombines TRBV18 with TRBJ2-1, with a weak D call TRBD2 (6 bases). The germline V and J ends were trimmed by 3 bases and 5 bases, with 14 bases remaining between them. This CDR3 region has 15 residues. CDR1 is KGHSH, CDR2 LQKENI, per germline. In DNA, the CDR3 is TGTGCCAGCTCACCCGGAATGGGGGGTAACAATGAGCAGTTCTTC. It is translated as CASSPGMGGNNEQFF.

This sequence joins TRBV5-1 and TRBJ1-1; D uncertain. The CDR3 extends over 16 amino acids. Trimming pared 0 bases from V and 0 bases from J, leaving 12 bases between. Per the germline V gene, CDR1 is SGHRS and CDR2 is YFSETQ. The CDR3 protein is CASSLGRTPMNTEAFF. The CDR3 DNA reads TGCGCCAGCAGCTTGGGACGGACTCCAATGAACACTGAAGCTTTCTTT.

The chain is built from TRBV25-1 and TRBJ2-3; 8 bases are a match to TRBD1. Germline V CDR1 and CDR2: MGHDK, SYGVNS. The CDR3 length is 14 residues. The trim removed 6 bases at V and 2 bases at J, leaving 4 bases unmatched. The DNA for the CDR3 is TGTGCCAGCAGGGGGACAGGAATCACAGATACGCAGTATTTT. Its protein is CASRGTGITDTQYF.

The chain recombines TRBV24-1 with TRBJ2-3; a possible D gene is TRBD1 (6 bases). Trimming took off 3 bases at V and 2 bases at J, with 11 bases between the two ends. The CDR3 length is 15 residues. CDR1 is KGHDR and CDR2 is SFDVKD in the germline V gene. DNA of the CDR3: TGTGCCACCAGTGATACGACAGGAACCACAGATACGCAGTATTTT. This codes for CATSDTTGTTDTQYF.

This sequence joins TRBV6-6 and TRBJ2-3; D is undetermined. CDR1 and CDR2 (germline): MNHNY, SVGAGI (reference sequence). The V end was cut by 0 bases, the J end by 6 bases, with 13 bases between. The CDR3 covers 15 residues. In DNA, the CDR3 is TGTGCCAGCAGTTACTCGACCGGGTCCCTCGATACGCAGTATTTT. Its translation is CASSYSTGSLDTQYF.

This clone was seen just once. The chain joins TRBV19 to TRBJ1-6; 9 bases map to TRBD1. V was pared by 7 bases and J by 8 bases, with 12 bases of the junction left unmatched. The CDR3 contains 16 residues. The germline V gene encodes CDR1 LNHDA and CDR2 SQIVND (reference sequence). The CDR3 sequence: CASTPGTGSGYSPLHF. The CDR3, as DNA: TGTGCCAGTACTCCCGGGACAGGGTCGGGTTATTCACCCCTCCACTTT.

This clone was seen just once. V is TRBV12-1 and J is TRBJ1-1; the table assigns TRBD1, which was not confirmed against the DNA. TRBV12-1 is an annotated pseudogene. This CDR3 is built from 16 residues. The CDR3 DNA reads as TGTGCCAGCAGCTTTAAATGGACAATCAAGGACACTGAAGCTTTCTTT. This encodes CASSFKWTIKDTEAFF.

This chain uses TRBV27 with TRBJ2-3; possibly TRBD1 for D (6 bases). The CDR3 covers 14 residues. V was shortened by 6 bases and J by 5 bases, with 15 bases between the two germline ends. Germline-derived CDR1 and CDR2 are MNHEY and SMNVEV (reference sequence). The CDR3 region is CASRKGGRVDTQYF. The CDR3 DNA follows: TGTGCCAGCAGAAAAGGGGGACGGGTAGATACGCAGTATTTT.

The chain uses TRBV7-9 and TRBJ1-1; 7 positions agree with TRBD1. The germline V gene encodes CDR1 SEHNR and CDR2 FQNEAQ (reference sequence). The CDR3 extends over 14 amino acids. Germline trimming cut 7 bases from V and 2 bases from J; bases unmatched to any gene: 7. The CDR3 spells CASTRDSVNTEAFF. CDR3 coding DNA: TGTGCCAGCACGCGGGACAGCGTCAACACTGAAGCTTTCTTT.

The CDR3: CASSWGQGVSYEQYF. CDR3 nucleotides: TGCGCCAGCAGCTGGGGACAGGGGGTGTCCTACGAGCAGTACTTC. The V gene is TRBV5-1, the J gene TRBJ2-7, with TRBD1 matching over 11 bases. V was clipped by 3 bases and J by 1 base; unmatched bases: 3. CDR3 size: 15 residues. Per germline, CDR1 SGHRS and CDR2 YFSETQ.

This clone was counted a single time. V and J are TRBV19 and TRBJ1-2; a weak D match, TRBD1 (5 bases). The CDR3 is 14 amino acids. Germline CDR1 LNHDA, CDR2 SQIVND (reference sequence). V was shortened by 3 bases and J by 3 bases, with 11 bases between the two germline ends. As DNA, the CDR3 is TGTGCCAGTAGTATGCCCGGGACTTACTATGGCTACACCTTC. Its translation is CASSMPGTYYGYTF.

The rearrangement joins TRBV19 to TRBJ2-1; perhaps TRBD1 as D (6 bases). Germline CDR1 reads LNHDA; CDR2 reads SQIVND (reference sequence). Trimming removed 3 bases at V and 2 bases at J, with 17 bases between. The CDR3 contains 17 residues. CDR3 loop: CASSMGVDSYPYNEQFF. The DNA for the CDR3 is TGTGCCAGTAGTATGGGGGTGGACAGCTATCCCTACAATGAGCAGTTCTTC.